Presented here are 9 T cell receptor beta chains from one specimen sequenced in a study of cytomegalovirus exposure and HLA in healthy donors. Vbeta (60) and Jbeta (13) primers were used in the PCR. This table comes from immunoSEQ multiplex PCR, and its TCRdb copy is limited to in-frame clones, with some not included. The sample yields 150,000 to 200,000 clones, just over 70% seen once. Sequencing was carried out using PBMCs. The source of these receptors is a human donor in good health.

The chain uses TRBV7-9 and TRBJ2-7; no clear D. Germline CDR1 SEHNR, CDR2 FQNEAQ (reference sequence). Trimming left V 1 base short and J 2 bases short, with 9 bases between. The CDR3 totals 14 residues. The chain's CDR3 is CASSLVTVPYEQYF. CDR3 DNA: TGTGCCAGCAGCTTAGTTACGGTGCCCTACGAGCAGTACTTC.

CDR3 sequence (DNA): TGCGCCAGCAGCCAAGCGGGGGGCGGCACTAATGAGCAGTTCTTC. Its translation: CASSQAGGGTNEQFF. The chain recombines TRBV4-1 with TRBJ2-1; D possibly corresponds to TRBD2 (7 bases). The CDR3 runs to 15 residues. Germline values: CDR1 MGHRA, CDR2 YSYEKL. V shed 1 base and J shed 7 bases, with 14 bases lying between them.

This clone was picked up one time. This chain links TRBV30 with TRBJ2-3; 10 bases are a match to TRBD2. This CDR3 spans 15 amino acids. The V gene's germline CDR1 is GTSNPN and CDR2 SVGIG (reference sequence). Germline trimming cut 5 bases from V and 7 bases from J; bases unmatched to any gene: 12. CDR3 in DNA: TGTGCCTGGTTCGGCCCAGCGGGGGGGTTAAATACGCAGTATTTT. Translated: CAWFGPAGGLNTQYF. Full variable domain (remainder filled in from reference TRBV30 and TRBJ2-3): SQTIHQWPATLVQPVGSPLSLECTVEGTSNPNLYWYRQAAGRGLQLLFYSVGIGQISSEVPQNLSASRPQDRQFILSSKKLLLSDSGFYLCAWFGPAGGLNTQYFGPGTRLTVL.

The chain uses TRBV28 and TRBJ1-5, with D possibly matching TRBD1 (6 bases). CDR3 length equals 15 residues. Germline V CDR1 and CDR2: MDHEN, SYDVKM. The germline V and J ends were trimmed by 6 bases and 0 bases, with 12 bases remaining between them. The CDR3 sequence: CASSSGQFSNQPQHF. CDR3 in DNA: TGTGCCAGCAGCTCCGGACAGTTTAGCAATCAGCCCCAGCATTTT.

CDR3 nucleotide sequence: TGTGCCAGCAGTTCGGGATTAACGGAGCAGTTCTTC. This translates into CASSSGLTEQFF. This chain joins TRBV2 and TRBJ2-1, with D maybe TRBD2 (5 bases). V lost 5 bases and J 10 bases, leaving 12 bases between the germline ends. CDR1 SNHLY and CDR2 FYNNEI come from the germline V gene. The CDR3 consists of 12 residues.

In regard to this clone: This may be a read error, as it is one base from a much larger clone. J is TRBJ2-3 and V is TRBV7-3; 9 positions match TRBD2. The CDR3 loop spans 15 amino acids. Trimming took 0 bases from V and 3 from J; bases not matched to a gene: 1. The germline gives CDR1 SGHTA, CDR2 FQGTGA. CDR3 protein: CASSLTSGGTDTQYF. In nucleotides, the CDR3 is TGTGCCAGCAGCTTAACTAGCGGGGGTACAGATACGCAGTATTTT.

CDR3 in DNA: TGTGCCAGCAGTGAGAGTCCACAAGAGACCCAGTACTTC. This gives the protein CASSESPQETQYF. The chain employs TRBV6-1 and TRBJ2-5; unclear D gene. Trimming pared 3 bases from V and 2 bases from J, leaving 7 bases between. CDR1 is MNHNS and CDR2 is SASEGT in the germline V gene. The CDR3 is 13 amino acids.

This sequence joins TRBV19 and TRBJ2-1; D is unclear. Trimming removed 5 bases from V and 0 bases from J, with 11 bases in between. Germline V CDR1 and CDR2: LNHDA, SQIVND (reference sequence). The CDR3 length is 15 residues. The CDR3 DNA reads as TGTGCCAGTAGTTTACAGTTTATCTCCTACAATGAGCAGTTCTTC. Its protein is CASSLQFISYNEQFF.

V usage is TRBV27 and J usage is TRBJ1-1; no definite D call. V lost 9 bases, J lost 1 base, and 15 bases lay in between. The length of the CDR3 is 14 residues. CDR1 and CDR2 from the germline V gene are MNHEY and SMNVEV (reference sequence). CDR3 DNA sequence: TGTGCCAGTATTCCGTATAGCGGGAACACTGAAGCTTTCTTT. Its translation is CASIPYSGNTEAFF.